The 11 T cell receptor beta chains below come from one sample, sequenced in a study of T cell changes during pregnancy in multiple sclerosis. TCRdb's copy holds only in-frame clones and misses some; the assay was immunoSEQ multiplex PCR. The sample lists approximately 90,000 clones, approximately 90% occurring once. The sample in question was peripheral blood, obtained in the first trimester of pregnancy. These receptors were obtained from a female donor with multiple sclerosis, enrolled in a pregnancy study.

The chain couples TRBV7-6 to TRBJ2-2, with 10 bases matching TRBD2. This CDR3 region has 19 residues. V was pared by 1 base and J by 0 bases, with 8 bases of the junction left unmatched. Germline CDR1 reads SGHVS; CDR2 reads FNYEAQ. This CDR3 is CASSLVVAGGLTNTGELFF. In DNA, the CDR3 is TGTGCCAGCAGCTTAGTGGTAGCGGGAGGCTTAACGAACACCGGGGAGCTGTTTTTT. Complete variable domain (other parts from reference TRBV7-6 and TRBJ2-2): GAGVSQSPRYKVTKRGQDVALRCDPISGHVSLYWYRQALGQGPEFLTYFNYEAQQDKSGLPNDRFSAERPEGSISTLTIQRTEQRDSAMYRCASSLVVAGGLTNTGELFFGEGSRLTVL.

V is TRBV30 and J is TRBJ2-2, with 10 bases fitting TRBD1. The CDR3 consists of 15 residues. J was trimmed by 5 bases and V by 4 bases; bases with no gene match: 7. Germline V gene lookup returns CDR1 GTSNPN and CDR2 SVGIG (reference sequence). CDR3 in DNA: TGTGCCTGGAAGGGGGGGACAGGGGTAACCGGGGAGCTGTTTTTT. This codes for CAWKGGTGVTGELFF.

This clone was recorded once. The chain employs TRBV19 and TRBJ1-1, with no clear D. Germline CDR1 is LNHDA and CDR2 is SQIVND (reference sequence). The V end lost 3 bases, the J end lost 5 bases, and 10 bases lay between the germline ends. The CDR3 length is 13 residues. The CDR3 region is CASSIKRQTEAFF. The CDR3 coding sequence is TGTGCCAGTAGTATCAAGAGACAAACTGAAGCTTTCTTT.

The table lists this clone with a count of one. J is TRBJ1-6 and V is TRBV7-3; 7 bases agree with TRBD1. Looked up from germline, CDR1 is SGHTA and CDR2 is FQGTGA. CDR3 length: 14 residues. Trimming took 5 bases from V and 9 from J; bases not matched to a gene: 7. The CDR3 DNA is TGTGCCAGCAGCCTGCGGGACAGTCTTTCACCCCTCCACTTT. Protein sequence: CASSLRDSLSPLHF.

This clone was observed a single time. This chain connects TRBV28 to TRBJ1-5; possibly TRBD1 for D (5 bases). The germline CDR1 and CDR2 sequences are MDHEN and SYDVKM. The V and J ends lost 2 bases and 7 bases respectively, with 9 bases between them. This CDR3 has 13 residues. The CDR3 bases are TGTGCCAGCAGTTTAGGAGGGGTCCAGCCCCAGCATTTT. Translating gives CASSLGGVQPQHF.

In its sample, this clone was seen once. The chain links TRBV2 to TRBJ2-5; D ambiguous. CDR3 length equals 12 residues. In germline, CDR1 is SNHLY, CDR2 FYNNEI. The ends were cut back, 8 bases at V and 1 base at J, with 8 bases in the middle. The CDR3 region has the DNA TGTGCCAGCCGAGTATTCCAAGAGACCCAGTACTTC. It is translated as CASRVFQETQYF.

This sequence joins TRBV4-1 and TRBJ1-1, with TRBD1 matching over 8 bases. V gave up 1 base and J gave up 0 bases; unmatched junction bases: 10. Germline assignment: CDR1 MGHRA and CDR2 YSYEKL. The CDR3 is 18 amino acids. The DNA of the CDR3 is TGCGCCAGCAGCCAAGCGGCAGGGGGCATTGTGATGAACACTGAAGCTTTCTTT. Protein: CASSQAAGGIVMNTEAFF.

The rearrangement uses TRBV2 and TRBJ1-3; a weak D match, TRBD1 (5 bases). The CDR3 totals 15 residues. The ends were cut back, 1 base at V and 3 bases at J, with 10 bases in the middle. Germline V lookup: CDR1 SNHLY, CDR2 FYNNEI. For the CDR3, the DNA is TGTGCCAGCAGTGAAGGGAAGGGGTATGGAAACACCATATATTTT. It is translated as CASSEGKGYGNTIYF. Complete variable domain (other parts from reference TRBV2 and TRBJ1-3): EPEVTQTPSHQVTQMGQEVILRCVPISNHLYFYWYRQILGQKVEFLVSFYNNEISEKSEIFDDQFSVERPDGSNFTLKIRSTKLEDSAMYFCASSEGKGYGNTIYFGEGSWLTVV.

The CDR3 here is CATSGGEGRGDEKLFF. The CDR3, as DNA: TGTGCCACCAGCGGAGGGGAGGGCAGGGGAGATGAAAAACTGTTTTTT. The J gene is TRBJ1-4, the V gene TRBV15; the D gene is possibly TRBD1 (6 bases). The V gene lost 5 bases and the J gene lost 6 bases, with 19 bases spanning the gap. This CDR3 has 16 amino acids. CDR1 is LNHNV, CDR2 YYDKDF, per germline (reference sequence).

This rearrangement joins TRBV10-3 to TRBJ1-2, with 9 positions matching TRBD1. Germline loops: CDR1 ENHRY, CDR2 SYGVKD. CDR3 length: 15 amino acids. Trimming took 6 bases from V and 4 from J; bases not matched to a gene: 9. DNA for the CDR3: TGTGCCATCAGGGAAGCCGGGACAGGGTTCTATGGCTACACCTTC. It codes for CAIREAGTGFYGYTF.

The chain couples TRBV15 to TRBJ2-5; TRBD2 aligns across 9 bases. This CDR3 spans 16 amino acids. Germline CDR1 is LNHNV and CDR2 is YYDKDF (reference sequence). V lost 1 base and J lost 3; bases outside the gene matches: 6. CDR3 region: CATSRGSGGSEETQYF. CDR3 DNA: TGTGCCACCAGCAGAGGCAGCGGGGGGAGTGAAGAGACCCAGTACTTC.